These 31 T cell receptor beta chains were sequenced from one sample in a study of OX40 agonist ivuxolimab in advanced cancers. Library method: the immunoSEQ multiplex PCR assay. The table comes from immuneACCESS by way of TCRdb, which keeps in-frame sequences with V and J called. Part of the clones is missing from these tables; in studies checked, under half for an unresolved V gene and the rest for unknown reasons. The sample table holds roughly 60,000 clones, of which around 89% were seen once. The top ten clonotypes cover roughly an eighth of the sample. Sequencing used CD4+ or CD8+ T cells sorted from blood, obtained in a trial of the OX40 agonist ivuxolimab. These TCRs come from an adult with an advanced solid tumor such as melanoma, head and neck, liver or kidney cancer.

This clone occurred once. The V gene is TRBV6-5, the J gene TRBJ2-7; TRBD1 might be the D (5 bases). Germline CDR1 reads MNHEY; CDR2 reads SVGAGI. The V and J ends lost 0 bases and 3 bases respectively, with 12 bases between them. The CDR3 sequence is 15 residues long. Written as DNA, the CDR3 is TGTGCCAGCAGTTACTCGAGTTCAGGGAACTACGAGCAGTACTTC. It yields the protein CASSYSSSGNYEQYF.

The rearrangement uses TRBV6-1 and TRBJ1-1; a possible D gene is TRBD1 (6 bases). V lost 5 bases, J lost 3 bases, and 13 bases lay in between. This CDR3 region has 14 residues. CDR1 and CDR2 (germline): MNHNS, SASEGT. The DNA of the CDR3 is TGTGCCAGCAGTTCAGGGGTGGGTGACACTGAAGCTTTCTTT. As protein: CASSSGVGDTEAFF.

V and J are TRBV4-1 and TRBJ1-3; no clear D gene. V dropped 4 bases and J dropped 3 bases, with 13 bases sitting between them. Germline CDR1 is MGHRA and CDR2 is YSYEKL. CDR3 length equals 15 residues. For the CDR3, the DNA is TGCGCCAGCAGCCTTGACAAGACCGTTGGAAACACCATATATTTT. This encodes CASSLDKTVGNTIYF.

The gene calls are TRBV27 and TRBJ2-7; possibly TRBD2 for D (6 bases). Trimming removed 6 bases at V and 6 bases at J, with 12 bases between. The CDR3 spans 12 residues. Germline CDR1 MNHEY, CDR2 SMNVEV (reference sequence). The CDR3 loop is CASRRDSGEQYF. The CDR3 DNA sequence: TGTGCCAGCAGAAGGGACTCGGGCGAGCAGTACTTC.

V gene TRBV29-1 combines with J gene TRBJ2-4; D may be TRBD1 (6 bases). Germline-derived CDR1 and CDR2 are SQVTM and ANQGSEA. Trimming took off 5 bases at V and 7 bases at J, with 12 bases between the two ends. The CDR3 spans 12 residues. The CDR3 sequence: CSVPGQGNIQYF. As DNA, the CDR3 is TGCAGCGTTCCCGGTCAGGGGAACATTCAGTACTTC.

The rearrangement links TRBV27 to TRBJ2-6; 10 positions match TRBD1. This CDR3 spans 16 amino acids. The V segment lost 8 bases and the J segment 4 bases; nucleotides outside the gene matches: 8. Per germline, CDR1 MNHEY and CDR2 SMNVEV (reference sequence). In nucleotides, the CDR3 is TGTGCCAGCCGGGACAGGGGAAACCTAGGGGCCAACGTCCTGACTTTC. This encodes CASRDRGNLGANVLTF.

This chain joins TRBV5-1 and TRBJ2-1, with D possibly matching TRBD1 (6 bases). The CDR3 is made up of 18 amino acids. The germline V gene has CDR1 SGHRS and CDR2 YFSETQ. Trimming left V 0 bases short and J 4 bases short, with 20 bases between. The CDR3 loop reads CASSLGDRQDPTYNEQFF. In DNA form, the CDR3 reads TGCGCCAGCAGCTTGGGCGACCGACAGGACCCAACGTACAATGAGCAGTTCTTC.

The V call is TRBV4-2, the J call TRBJ2-6; a possible D gene is TRBD2 (5 bases). V was pared by 4 bases and J by 3 bases, with 10 bases between. Germline lookup yields CDR1 LGHNA and CDR2 YNFKEQ. This CDR3 has 15 residues. The CDR3 DNA follows: TGTGCCAGCAGCCCGGGGTTGCGTGGGGCCAACGTCCTGACTTTC. Encoded protein: CASSPGLRGANVLTF.

This sequence joins TRBV4-1 and TRBJ2-7; 7 nucleotides agree with TRBD2. Trimming took 0 bases from V and 5 from J; bases not matched to a gene: 10. Germline loops: CDR1 MGHRA, CDR2 YSYEKL. This CDR3 comprises 16 residues. CDR3 coding DNA: TGCGCCAGCAGCCAAGATACAACGGGAGGTTCGAACGAGCAGTACTTC. It codes for CASSQDTTGGSNEQYF.

CDR3 sequence: CAWGEGGNTIYF. The CDR3 nucleotides are TGTGCCTGGGGCGAGGGGGGAAACACCATATATTTT. The chain is built from TRBV30 and TRBJ1-3; tentatively, D is TRBD1 (5 bases). V shed 5 bases and J shed 4 bases, with 9 bases lying between them. The CDR3 covers 12 residues. Germline V gene lookup returns CDR1 GTSNPN and CDR2 SVGIG (reference sequence).

This clone was counted a single time. The chain joins TRBV7-2 to TRBJ1-5, with a tentative D call TRBD1 (5 bases). CDR1 and CDR2 from the germline V gene are SGHTA and FQGNSA. The CDR3 is 13 amino acids. The V end was cut by 5 bases, the J end by 6 bases, with 11 bases between. CDR3 DNA: TGTGCCAGCAGCACCTCAGGGACTCAGCCCCAGCATTTT. As protein: CASSTSGTQPQHF.

The J gene is TRBJ2-1, the V gene TRBV29-1; TRBD2 agrees at 7 bases. V gave up 3 bases and J gave up 6 bases; unmatched junction bases: 5. Germline CDR1 is SQVTM and CDR2 is ANQGSEA. This CDR3 region has 13 residues. The CDR3 sequence is CSVDLSSGNEQFF. The CDR3 DNA reads TGCAGCGTTGATCTATCTAGCGGCAATGAGCAGTTCTTC.

The rearrangement links TRBV13 to TRBJ2-4, with D perhaps TRBD2 (6 bases). This CDR3 spans 15 amino acids. The germline V gene has CDR1 PRHDT and CDR2 FYEKMQ (reference sequence). V lost 2 bases and J lost 0, with 8 bases in between. CDR3 residues: CASSLQGLAKNIQYF. CDR3 bases: TGTGCCAGCAGCTTACAGGGACTAGCCAAAAACATTCAGTACTTC.

CDR3 DNA sequence: TGTGCCAGTAGTATAGGGGTCACTGAAGCTTTCTTT. It yields the protein CASSIGVTEAFF. The rearrangement links TRBV19 to TRBJ1-1; no definite D call. Trimming pared 1 base from V and 4 bases from J, leaving 4 bases between. Germline CDR1 LNHDA, CDR2 SQIVND (reference sequence). CDR3 size: 12 residues.

This clone came up a few times. The rearrangement links TRBV28 to TRBJ2-1; D unclear. Germline V CDR1 and CDR2: MDHEN, SYDVKM. Trimming shortened V by 2 bases and J by 6 bases, and 20 bases separated the two germline ends. The CDR3 length is 17 residues. The CDR3 loop reads CASSLPLRSSSGNEQFF. For the CDR3, the DNA is TGTGCCAGCAGTTTACCCTTACGCTCTTCTAGTGGCAATGAGCAGTTCTTC.

A word on this clone: The same CDR3 is also encoded by other DNA sequences in this sample. The gene calls are TRBV19 and TRBJ2-7; D is ambiguous. Trimming stripped 5 bases from V and 2 bases from J, with 10 bases between. Germline assignment: CDR1 LNHDA and CDR2 SQIVND (reference sequence). CDR3 length: 13 amino acids. The CDR3 sequence is CASSLGDAYEQYF. The CDR3 DNA sequence: TGTGCCAGTAGTTTGGGCGACGCCTACGAGCAGTACTTC.

The chain couples TRBV7-3 to TRBJ1-2; 7 positions agree with TRBD1. Germline V gene data show CDR1 as SGHTA and CDR2 as FQGTGA. V lost 4 bases, J lost 4 bases, and 9 bases stayed unmatched. The CDR3 covers 15 residues. The CDR3 DNA sequence: TGTGCCAGCAGCTACAAAGGGACAGAAGTCTATGGCTACACCTTC. This gives the protein CASSYKGTEVYGYTF.

The J gene is TRBJ2-1, the V gene TRBV13, with 11 bases identical to TRBD2. The germline V gene encodes CDR1 PRHDT and CDR2 FYEKMQ (reference sequence). This CDR3 has 16 residues. V gave up 5 bases and J gave up 11 bases; unmatched junction bases: 14. CDR3 in amino acids: CASSLIAGGPSGQQFF. Here the CDR3 DNA reads TGTGCCAGCAGCCTAATAGCGGGGGGGCCCTCAGGACAGCAGTTCTTC.

The rearrangement uses TRBV15 and TRBJ2-4; 7 bases line up with TRBD2. Trimming at V came to 5 bases and at J to 6 bases, leaving 13 bases not matched to a gene. Germline CDR1 LNHNV, CDR2 YYDKDF (reference sequence). This CDR3 has 16 amino acids. Written as DNA, the CDR3 is TGTGCCACCAGCCAGGGAGGGCGGGGTATTATAAACATTCAGTACTTC. It specifies CATSQGGRGIINIQYF.

The chain is built from TRBV27 and TRBJ2-7; 9 bases are shared with TRBD2. Germline V gene lookup returns CDR1 MNHEY and CDR2 SMNVEV (reference sequence). V gave up 5 bases and J gave up 2 bases; unmatched junction bases: 7. The CDR3 covers 15 residues. The CDR3 is CASSVLAGPPYEQYF. CDR3 sequence (DNA): TGTGCCAGCAGTGTGCTAGCGGGGCCCCCCTACGAGCAGTACTTC.

This rearrangement joins TRBV7-9 to TRBJ2-5; 9 bases are a match to TRBD1. The CDR3 length is 16 residues. Germline CDR1 SEHNR, CDR2 FQNEAQ (reference sequence). After removal of 0 bases from V and 4 bases from J, the junction contained 6 bases not matched to a gene. The CDR3 DNA sequence: TGTGCCAGCAGCTTAGCGACGACGGACAGGGGAGAGACCCAGTACTTC. Translating it yields CASSLATTDRGETQYF.

The CDR3 spells CAWQTGIGNEKLFF. CDR3 sequence (DNA): TGTGCCTGGCAGACAGGGATTGGTAATGAAAAACTGTTTTTT. The chain joins TRBV30 to TRBJ1-4; 7 bases match TRBD1. Trimming at V came to 5 bases and at J to 4 bases, leaving 7 bases not matched to a gene. The CDR3 runs 14 residues. The V gene's germline CDR1 is GTSNPN and CDR2 SVGIG (reference sequence).

The rearrangement links TRBV7-9 to TRBJ2-5; tentatively, D is TRBD2 (5 bases). V shed 4 bases and J shed 5 bases, with 11 bases lying between them. Germline values: CDR1 SEHNR, CDR2 FQNEAQ (reference sequence). CDR3 length: 13 residues. CDR3 bases: TGTGCCAGCAGCTGGAGCGGATTGGAGACCCAGTACTTC. This codes for CASSWSGLETQYF. Looking up the rest from reference TRBV7-9 and TRBJ2-5 gives the full variable domain: DTGVSQNPRHKITKRGQNVTFRCDPISEHNRLYWYRQTLGQGPEFLTYFQNEAQLEKSRLLSDRFSAERPKGSFSTLEIQRTEQGDSAMYLCASSWSGLETQYFGPGTRLLVL.

This chain connects TRBV5-4 to TRBJ2-7, with D possibly matching TRBD2 (5 bases). Per the germline V gene, CDR1 is SGHNT and CDR2 is YYREEE (reference sequence). V shed 7 bases and J shed 4 bases, with 21 bases lying between them. This CDR3 has 15 amino acids. The CDR3 loop reads CASAARETIQYEQYF. Written as DNA, the CDR3 is TGTGCCAGCGCGGCCCGGGAAACTATTCAATACGAGCAGTACTTC.

V gene TRBV6-6 combines with J gene TRBJ1-2, with D unresolved. Germline lookup yields CDR1 MNHNY and CDR2 SVGAGI (reference sequence). V lost 7 bases and J lost 5, with 11 bases in between. The CDR3 length is 12 residues. The CDR3 sequence is CASTKLGYGYTF. The CDR3, as DNA: TGTGCCAGCACTAAGCTTGGGTATGGCTACACCTTC.

This chain uses TRBV27 with TRBJ2-7; D gene ambiguous. Trimming stripped 4 bases from V and 6 bases from J, with 19 bases between. Germline V gives CDR1 MNHEY, CDR2 SMNVEV (reference sequence). CDR3 length: 15 amino acids. The CDR3 DNA reads TGTGCCAGCAGTTCATCACGAAACGCTGCTTCCGAGCAGTACTTC. It is translated as CASSSSRNAASEQYF.

V usage is TRBV7-9 and J usage is TRBJ2-1; 11 nucleotides match TRBD2. Germline-derived CDR1 and CDR2 are SEHNR and FQNEAQ (reference sequence). V shed 3 bases, J shed 4 bases, and the junction held 5 bases outside the gene matches. This CDR3 is 16 amino acids long. The CDR3 region has the DNA TGTGCCAGCAGCTTGAATAGCGGGGGGGCTTACAATGAGCAGTTCTTC. It encodes CASSLNSGGAYNEQFF.

This clone has only one observation. The rearrangement uses TRBV15 and TRBJ2-1; a possible D gene is TRBD1 (6 bases). The CDR3 spans 13 residues. Germline-derived CDR1 and CDR2 are LNHNV and YYDKDF (reference sequence). With 1 base removed from V and 12 bases from J, the gap between germline ends came to 13 bases. This CDR3 is CATSRVRETGQFF. CDR3 coding DNA: TGTGCCACCAGCAGAGTACGAGAGACAGGGCAGTTCTTC.

The chain links TRBV27 to TRBJ2-7; either TRBD1 or TRBD2 may fit D (5 bases each). Germline V lookup: CDR1 MNHEY, CDR2 SMNVEV (reference sequence). CDR3 length: 14 amino acids. V shed 3 bases and J shed 3 bases, with 12 bases lying between them. The CDR3 protein is CASSFPGPNYEQYF. The DNA for the CDR3 is TGTGCCAGCAGTTTCCCGGGGCCCAACTACGAGCAGTACTTC.

This clone has more than one count but fewer than ten. DNA of the CDR3: TGTGCCAGCAGTGACGGGCCTTCAGAAGGCACCTTC. The encoded protein is CASSDGPSEGTF. This chain joins TRBV6-5 and TRBJ1-2; no clear D gene. V was pared by 5 bases and J by 13 bases, with 17 bases between. CDR3 length: 12 residues. In germline, CDR1 is MNHEY, CDR2 SVGAGI.

The chain is built from TRBV27 and TRBJ2-7, with D perhaps matching TRBD2 (6 bases). This CDR3 has 12 amino acids. CDR1 MNHEY and CDR2 SMNVEV come from the germline V gene (reference sequence). The ends were cut back, 2 bases at V and 6 bases at J, with 8 bases in the middle. CDR3 bases: TGTGCCAGCAGTTTAACCGGGGGCGAGCAGTACTTC. It yields the protein CASSLTGGEQYF.